The clone carrying this T cell receptor beta chain was seen once. As yet, its antigen is unknown. This record belongs to a study of OX40 agonist ivuxolimab in advanced cancers. About the research overall: The study enrolled dose-escalation patients with hepatocellular carcinoma, melanoma, renal cell or head and neck cancer. Age averaged about 66 years (range roughly 23 to 85), and around 87% were male. Study results and caveats: Low normalized T-cell clonal expansion was also seen in some nonresponders.

Sampling of blood occurred at baseline, cycle 4 day 1, and cycle 7 day 1. This CDR3 is built from 15 residues. V was cut by 2 bases and J by 5 bases, with 16 bases left in between. Per the germline V gene, CDR1 is SGDLS and CDR2 is YYNGEE. Here immunoSEQ multiplex PCR was the method, and the copy in TCRdb shows in-frame clones only, minus some. The data show tens of thousands of clones, approximately 95% seen once. V and J are TRBV9 and TRBJ2-5; D gene unclear. The TCR was taken from an adult with an advanced solid tumor such as melanoma, head and neck, liver or kidney cancer. The source was CD4+ or CD8+ T cells sorted from blood, collected in a trial of the OX40 agonist ivuxolimab. CDR3 bases: TGTGCCAGCAGCGTGGATGACTTGCCGACGGAGACCCAGTACTTC. This gives the protein CASSVDDLPTETQYF.